These T cell receptor beta chains were read from a single sample in a study of cytomegalovirus exposure and HLA in healthy donors. Some clones are missing from TCRdb's copy, which holds only in-frame ones; the method was immunoSEQ multiplex PCR. The table has approximately 270,000 clones, roughly 80% seen once. Sequencing input: PBMCs. The origin of the receptors is a girl under 10 years old in good health and CMV-seronegative. The CDR3 runs from the conserved cysteine through the conserved F or W. A D gene is named only where the DNA matches it firmly. Part of the rows lack a size; the others show once, few, many or a class for expanded clones.

size: -; J: TRBJ2-3; length: 17; D: TRBD2; V: TRBV28; DNA: TGTGCCAGCACCCCGACGAGGGTTAGCGGGGCTGGAGATACGCAGTATTTT; CDR3: CASTPTRVSGAGDTQYF
size: -; J: TRBJ2-3; length: 16; D: -; V: TRBV11-2; DNA: TGTGCCAGCAGCTTTCGCGGGACAGCTAGCACAGATACGCAGTATTTT; CDR3: CASSFRGTASTDTQYF
size: -; J: TRBJ2-5; length: 15; D: -; V: TRBV9; DNA: TGTGCCAGCAGCGTTGTAGCGGATTCGCAAGAGACCCAGTACTTC; CDR3: CASSVVADSQETQYF
size: -; J: TRBJ2-7; length: 12; D: -; V: TRBV27; DNA: TGTGCCAGCAGGTCGGGGGCCTACGAGCAGTACTTC; CDR3: CASRSGAYEQYF
size: -; J: TRBJ2-7; length: 19; D: TRBD1; V: TRBV9; DNA: TGTGCCAGCAGCCCAAGGACAGGCATTCACGGGGCGTCGACCTACGAGCAGTACTTC; CDR3: CASSPRTGIHGASTYEQYF
size: -; J: TRBJ1-2; length: 13; D: TRBD1; V: TRBV10-3; DNA: TGTGCCACGAAGGGACAGGGTAAAGATGGCTACACCTTC; CDR3: CATKGQGKDGYTF
size: -; J: TRBJ1-2; length: 14; D: -; V: TRBV6-6; DNA: TGTGCCAGCAGAGGCAGGCAGACTAACTATGGCTACACCTTC; CDR3: CASRGRQTNYGYTF
size: -; J: TRBJ2-5; length: 13; D: TRBD2; V: TRBV12-5; DNA: TGTGCTAGTGGTCCTAGCGGCCAAGAGACCCAGTACTTC; CDR3: CASGPSGQETQYF
size: -; J: TRBJ2-7; length: 15; D: -; V: TRBV7-7; DNA: TGTGCCAGCAGCTTATCACAGGGCCCCTCCTACGAGCAGTACTTC; CDR3: CASSLSQGPSYEQYF
size: -; J: TRBJ2-1; length: 15; D: -; V: TRBV5-6; DNA: TGTGCCAGCAGCTGGCGTACAGGGCAGCTCAATGAGCAGTTCTTC; CDR3: CASSWRTGQLNEQFF
size: -; J: TRBJ2-5; length: 17; D: TRBD2; V: TRBV18; DNA: TGTGCCAGCTCGGACTCTATAGCGGGGGATGACGGAGAGACCCAGTACTTC; CDR3: CASSDSIAGDDGETQYF
size: -; J: TRBJ2-7; length: 15; D: -; V: TRBV27; DNA: TGTGCCAGCAGTTCCGCGGTACAGGGTTTGCCCGAGCAGTACTTC; CDR3: CASSSAVQGLPEQYF
size: once; J: TRBJ2-1; length: 14; D: -; V: TRBV4-2; DNA: TGTGCCAGCAGCCAATCCCTAACTTCGAATGAGCAGTTCTTC; CDR3: CASSQSLTSNEQFF
size: -; J: TRBJ2-1; length: 15; D: TRBD1; V: TRBV4-2; DNA: TGTGCCAGCAGCCAAGGGAGGACAGGGGGCGGTGAGCAGTTCTTC; CDR3: CASSQGRTGGGEQFF
size: -; J: TRBJ2-3; length: 14; D: -; V: TRBV5-6; DNA: TGTGCCAGCAGCTTGGGCCGGTTCACAGATACGCAGTATTTT; CDR3: CASSLGRFTDTQYF
size: few; J: TRBJ1-1; length: 14; D: -; V: TRBV28; DNA: TGTGCCAGCACCTTGGGGCAGGTGAACACTGAAGCTTTCTTT; CDR3: CASTLGQVNTEAFF
size: -; J: TRBJ2-7; length: 12; D: -; V: TRBV2; DNA: TGTGCCAGCGGAGACAGCTCCTACGAGCAGTACTTC; CDR3: CASGDSSYEQYF
size: -; J: TRBJ1-2; length: 16; D: -; V: TRBV28; DNA: TGTGCCAGCAGTCCCGCGGGGGGGGACGGGTTCCAGGGCTACACCTTC; CDR3: CASSPAGGDGFQGYTF
size: -; J: TRBJ2-1; length: 15; D: TRBD1; V: TRBV7-9; DNA: TGTGCCAGCAGCTGGGGACAGGGGGCGGGGGATGAGCAGTTCTTC; CDR3: CASSWGQGAGDEQFF